The source of this TCR beta chain is a study of response to subunit inactivated influenza vaccine. V was shortened by 2 bases and J by 6 bases, with 6 bases between the two germline ends. The CDR3 totals 12 residues. Germline V gives CDR1 SGHAT, CDR2 FQNNGV. This clonotype was detected many times. TCRdb redid the calling of the RT-PCR reads with MiXCR, one entry per CDR3 protein. Altogether approximately 500,000 distinct CDR3 sequences are present, under 25% being singletons, with the ten largest covering approximately 2.9%. The data also belong to a second study, concerning T cells expressing NK-cell markers. That work states: TCR beta cDNA was generated via 5'RACE template switching incorporating UMIs. The contribution of dominant NKG2C+ clonotypes to CD8+ T cells in more than five donors was roughly 1.0-7.5%. Leadership of the CD3+CD56-NKG2C+ fraction also belonged to these clonotypes in several donors.

The V and J genes are TRBV11-2 and TRBJ2-3; D unclear. The source material was CD4+ T cells sorted from PBMCs, sampled approximately 13 days after vaccination. This TCR was recovered from a man aged 50 to 59 who received an inactivated influenza vaccine. CDR3 protein: CASSLTLDTQYF. In nucleotides, the CDR3 is TGTGCCAGCAGCTTAACGTTGGATACGCAGTATTTT.